This T cell receptor beta chain was captured in a study of blood T cell repertoires in COVID-19. Study as a whole: The United States, Italy and Spain supplied acute and convalescent COVID-19 samples. From T cells, B-cell-depleted T cells, or PBMCs came the material, which was cDNA or gDNA.

In the original processing: Reference gene primer amplification gave nucleated cell count estimates. Here immunoSEQ multiplex PCR was the method, and the copy in TCRdb shows in-frame clones only, minus some. The V and J calls and the clone size are those of that table, but D and trimming were determined from the DNA. This sample has roughly 35,000 clones, with about 78% found just once. V shed 5 bases and J shed 4 bases, with 14 bases lying between them. The CDR3 totals 15 residues. Germline lookup yields CDR1 MNHEY and CDR2 SVGAGI. The clonotype was recovered from an elderly man with acute or convalescent COVID-19. The material sequenced was peripheral blood. This sequence joins TRBV6-5 and TRBJ2-2, with D possibly being TRBD1 (5 bases). CDR3 loop: CASSLGVISTGELFF. The CDR3 DNA follows: TGTGCCAGCAGTCTAGGGGTAATATCCACCGGGGAGCTGTTTTTT.